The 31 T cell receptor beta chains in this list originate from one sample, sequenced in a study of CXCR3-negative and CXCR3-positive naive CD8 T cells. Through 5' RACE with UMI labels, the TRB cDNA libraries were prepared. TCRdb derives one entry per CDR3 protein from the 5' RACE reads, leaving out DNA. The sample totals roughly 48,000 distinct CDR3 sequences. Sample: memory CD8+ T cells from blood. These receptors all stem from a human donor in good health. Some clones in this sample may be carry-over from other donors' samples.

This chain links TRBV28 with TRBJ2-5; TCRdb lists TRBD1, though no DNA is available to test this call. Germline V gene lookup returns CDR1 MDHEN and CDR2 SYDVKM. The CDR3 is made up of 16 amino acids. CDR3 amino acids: CASSPRGGADQETQYF. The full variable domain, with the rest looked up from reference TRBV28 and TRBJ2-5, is DVKVTQSSRYLVKRTGEKVFLECVQDMDHENMFWYRQDPGLGLRLIYFSYDVKMKEKGDIPEGYSVSREKKERFSLILESASTNQTSMYLCASSPRGGADQETQYFGPGTRLLVL.

CDR3: CASSHGTIEAFF. The chain combines TRBV7-2 with TRBJ1-1. CDR1 is SGHTA and CDR2 is FQGNSA in the germline V gene. CDR3 length equals 12 residues.

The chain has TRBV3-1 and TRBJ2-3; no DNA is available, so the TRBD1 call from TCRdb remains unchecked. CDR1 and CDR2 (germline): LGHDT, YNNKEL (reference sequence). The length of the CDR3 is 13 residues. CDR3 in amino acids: CASGPPSTDTQYF.

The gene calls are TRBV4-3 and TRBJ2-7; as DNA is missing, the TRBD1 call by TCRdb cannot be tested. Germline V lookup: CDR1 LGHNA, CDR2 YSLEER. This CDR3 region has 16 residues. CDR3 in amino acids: CASSQDYGTGGNEQYF.

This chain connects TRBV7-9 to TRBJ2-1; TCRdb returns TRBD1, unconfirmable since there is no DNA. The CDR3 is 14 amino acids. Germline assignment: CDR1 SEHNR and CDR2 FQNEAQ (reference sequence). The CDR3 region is CASSFEGAPGEQFF.

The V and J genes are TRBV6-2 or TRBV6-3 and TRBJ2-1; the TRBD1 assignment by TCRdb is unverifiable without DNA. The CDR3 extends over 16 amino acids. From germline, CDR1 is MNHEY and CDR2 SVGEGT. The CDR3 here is CASSYSTGQGGDEQFF.

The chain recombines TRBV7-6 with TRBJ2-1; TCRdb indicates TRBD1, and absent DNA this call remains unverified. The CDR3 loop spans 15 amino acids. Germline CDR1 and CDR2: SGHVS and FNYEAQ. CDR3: CASSAGTGGLDEQFF.

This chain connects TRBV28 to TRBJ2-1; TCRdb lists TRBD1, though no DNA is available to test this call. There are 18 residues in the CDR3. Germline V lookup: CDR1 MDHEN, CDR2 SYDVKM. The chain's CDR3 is CASRLRDRGLSSYNEQFF.

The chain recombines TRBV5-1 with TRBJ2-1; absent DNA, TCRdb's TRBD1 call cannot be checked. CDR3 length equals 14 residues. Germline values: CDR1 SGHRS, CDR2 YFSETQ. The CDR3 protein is CASSFLDRGDEQFF.

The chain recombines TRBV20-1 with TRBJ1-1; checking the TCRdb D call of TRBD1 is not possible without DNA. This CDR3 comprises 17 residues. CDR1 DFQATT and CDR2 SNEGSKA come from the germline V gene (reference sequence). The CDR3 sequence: CSAGESNWGQPNTEAFF.

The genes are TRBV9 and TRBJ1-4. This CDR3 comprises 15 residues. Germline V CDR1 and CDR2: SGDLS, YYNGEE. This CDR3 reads CASSVEQVPNEKLFF. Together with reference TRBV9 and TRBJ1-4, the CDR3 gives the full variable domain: DSGVTQTPKHLITATGQRVTLRCSPRSGDLSVYWYQQSLDQGLQFLIQYYNGEERAKGNILERFSAQQFPDLHSELNLSSLELGDSALYFCASSVEQVPNEKLFFGSGTQLSVL.

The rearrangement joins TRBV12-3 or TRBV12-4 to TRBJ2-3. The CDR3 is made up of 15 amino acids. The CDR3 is CASSFASGFTDTQYF.

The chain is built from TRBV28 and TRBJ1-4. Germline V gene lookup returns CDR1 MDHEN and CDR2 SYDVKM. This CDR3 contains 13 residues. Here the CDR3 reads CASREITNEKLFF. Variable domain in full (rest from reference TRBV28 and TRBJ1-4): DVKVTQSSRYLVKRTGEKVFLECVQDMDHENMFWYRQDPGLGLRLIYFSYDVKMKEKGDIPEGYSVSREKKERFSLILESASTNQTSMYLCASREITNEKLFFGSGTQLSVL.

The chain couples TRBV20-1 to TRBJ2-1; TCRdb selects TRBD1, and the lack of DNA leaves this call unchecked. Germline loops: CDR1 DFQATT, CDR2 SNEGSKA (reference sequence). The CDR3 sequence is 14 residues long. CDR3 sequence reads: CSAAGESSYNEQFF.

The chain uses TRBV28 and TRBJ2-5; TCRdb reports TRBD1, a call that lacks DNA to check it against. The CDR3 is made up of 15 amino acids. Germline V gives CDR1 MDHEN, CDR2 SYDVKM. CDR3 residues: CASSLPTGGQETQYF. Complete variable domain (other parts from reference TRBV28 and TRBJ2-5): DVKVTQSSRYLVKRTGEKVFLECVQDMDHENMFWYRQDPGLGLRLIYFSYDVKMKEKGDIPEGYSVSREKKERFSLILESASTNQTSMYLCASSLPTGGQETQYFGPGTRLLVL.

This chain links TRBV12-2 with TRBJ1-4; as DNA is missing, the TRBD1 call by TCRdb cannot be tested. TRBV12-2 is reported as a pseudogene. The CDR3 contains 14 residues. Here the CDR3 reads CASRLDGQREKLFF.

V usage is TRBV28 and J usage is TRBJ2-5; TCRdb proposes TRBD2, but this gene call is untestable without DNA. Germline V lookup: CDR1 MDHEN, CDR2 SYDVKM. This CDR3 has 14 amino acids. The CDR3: CASSPRAVQETQYF.

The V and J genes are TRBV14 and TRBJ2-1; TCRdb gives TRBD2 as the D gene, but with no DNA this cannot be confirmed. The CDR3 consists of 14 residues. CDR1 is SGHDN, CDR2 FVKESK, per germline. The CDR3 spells CASSGLAAGNEQFF.

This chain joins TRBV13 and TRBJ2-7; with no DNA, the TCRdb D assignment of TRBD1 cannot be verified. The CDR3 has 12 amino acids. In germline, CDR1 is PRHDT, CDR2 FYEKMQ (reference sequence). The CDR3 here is CASSLWGYEQYF.

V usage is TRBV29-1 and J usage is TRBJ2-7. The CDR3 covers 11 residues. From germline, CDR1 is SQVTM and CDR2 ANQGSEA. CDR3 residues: CSVEKDYEQYF.

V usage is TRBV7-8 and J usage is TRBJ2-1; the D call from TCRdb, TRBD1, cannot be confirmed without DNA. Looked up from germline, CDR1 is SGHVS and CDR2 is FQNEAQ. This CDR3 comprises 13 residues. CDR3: CASTRGGGDEQFF.

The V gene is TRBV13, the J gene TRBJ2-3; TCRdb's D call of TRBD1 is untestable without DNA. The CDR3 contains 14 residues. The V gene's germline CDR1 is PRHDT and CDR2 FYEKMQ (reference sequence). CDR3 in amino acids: CASVGQGNTDTQYF.

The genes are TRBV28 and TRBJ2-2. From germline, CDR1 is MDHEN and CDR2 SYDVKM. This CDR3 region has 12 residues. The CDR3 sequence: CASSFQSGELFF. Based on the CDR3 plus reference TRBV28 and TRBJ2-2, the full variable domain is DVKVTQSSRYLVKRTGEKVFLECVQDMDHENMFWYRQDPGLGLRLIYFSYDVKMKEKGDIPEGYSVSREKKERFSLILESASTNQTSMYLCASSFQSGELFFGEGSRLTVL.

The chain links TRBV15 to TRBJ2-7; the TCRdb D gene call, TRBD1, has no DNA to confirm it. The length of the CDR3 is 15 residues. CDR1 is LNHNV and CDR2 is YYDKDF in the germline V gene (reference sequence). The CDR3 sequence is CATRREGTGDYEQYF.

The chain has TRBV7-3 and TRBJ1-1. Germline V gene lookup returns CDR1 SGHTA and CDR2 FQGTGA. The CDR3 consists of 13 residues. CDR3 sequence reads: CASSLNSNTEAFF.

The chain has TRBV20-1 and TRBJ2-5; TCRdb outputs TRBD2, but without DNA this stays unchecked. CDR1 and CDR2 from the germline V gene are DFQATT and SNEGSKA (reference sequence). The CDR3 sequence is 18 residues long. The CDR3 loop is CSARDSVLAGGFSETQYF.

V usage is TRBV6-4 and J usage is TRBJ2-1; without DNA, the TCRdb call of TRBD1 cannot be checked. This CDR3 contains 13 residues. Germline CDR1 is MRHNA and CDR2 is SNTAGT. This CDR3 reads CASSVGDNGEQSF.

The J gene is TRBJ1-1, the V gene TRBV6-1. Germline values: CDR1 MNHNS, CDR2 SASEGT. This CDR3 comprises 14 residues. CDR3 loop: CASSELGDGSEAFF.

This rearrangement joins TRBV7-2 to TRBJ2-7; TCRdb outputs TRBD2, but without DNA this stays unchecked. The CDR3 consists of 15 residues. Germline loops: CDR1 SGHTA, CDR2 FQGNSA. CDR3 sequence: CASSLAQRGRYEQYF.

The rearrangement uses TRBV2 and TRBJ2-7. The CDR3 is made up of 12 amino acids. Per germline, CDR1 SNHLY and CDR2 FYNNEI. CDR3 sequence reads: CASTQVSYEQYF. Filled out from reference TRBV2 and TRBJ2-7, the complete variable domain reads EPEVTQTPSHQVTQMGQEVILRCVPISNHLYFYWYRQILGQKVEFLVSFYNNEISEKSEIFDDQFSVERPDGSNFTLKIRSTKLEDSAMYFCASTQVSYEQYFGPGTRLTVT.

The CDR3 here is CSAREGEYGYTF. The rearrangement joins TRBV20-1 to TRBJ1-2. The germline V gene has CDR1 DFQATT and CDR2 SNEGSKA (reference sequence). The CDR3 contains 12 residues.